Reported below is one TCR beta chain. The target antigen is unknown. These data are taken from a study of beta chain features in type 1 diabetes. Study-level information: Healthy donors and patients had similar age, gender and cell yields. Study-wide findings and caveats: Type 1 diabetes patients showed a moderate but significant shortening of TCRB CDR3s in all four CD4+ subsets.

Germline CDR1 reads SGHNT; CDR2 reads YYREEE (reference sequence). Trimming cost V 5 bases and J 3 bases; bases outside gene matches: 6. This CDR3 is built from 14 residues. What was sequenced were expressed TCRB transcripts, since all of the isolated RNA had been reverse transcribed. Sequencing used immunoSEQ multiplex PCR; TCRdb keeps in-frame clones, though not all of them. The sample lists about 900,000 clones, around a sixth occurring once. The chain combines TRBV5-4 with TRBJ2-7; TRBD1 aligns across 9 bases. Sequenced sample: naive CD4+ T cells from blood. The receptor was isolated from a young woman in good health. CDR3 in amino acids: CASSAGTGLYEQYF. The CDR3 DNA reads as TGTGCCAGCAGTGCCGGGACAGGGCTCTACGAGCAGTACTTC.